Below are 9 T cell receptor beta chains sequenced from a single sample in a study of blood T cell repertoires in COVID-19. Profiled with immunoSEQ multiplex PCR; TCRdb holds only in-frame clones, not every one. The sample yields under 200,000 clones, 79% seen once. The sequencing input was peripheral blood. The origin of the receptors is a woman aged 55-69 years with COVID-19, enrolled during active disease.

The table lists this clone with many counts. The CDR3 DNA follows: TGTGCCAGCAGGGGCAGCGGGGGGGCCTTGTGGGAGACCCAGTACTTC. Amino acid sequence: CASRGSGGALWETQYF. The V and J genes are TRBV3-1 (or the pseudogene TRBV3-2) and TRBJ2-5; 10 nucleotides agree with TRBD2. The CDR3 has 16 amino acids. Losses at the gene ends were 6 bases for V and 5 bases for J; bases not matched to a gene: 12. CDR1 is LGHDT, CDR2 YNNKEL, per germline (reference sequence).

The chain couples TRBV29-1 to TRBJ1-2; 7 bases line up with TRBD1. This CDR3 is 13 amino acids long. Germline CDR1 and CDR2: SQVTM and ANQGSEA. The ends lost 4 bases at V and 4 bases at J; junction bases unmatched: 6. The chain's CDR3 is CSVVEGDSYGYTF. Written as DNA, the CDR3 is TGCAGCGTTGTGGAGGGGGACAGCTATGGCTACACCTTC.

CDR3 protein: CAWSVLSGDIQYF. CDR3 bases: TGTGCCTGGAGTGTGCTTAGCGGGGACATTCAGTACTTC. V is TRBV30 and J is TRBJ2-4; 8 nucleotides agree with TRBD2. CDR1 is GTSNPN and CDR2 is SVGIG in the germline V gene (reference sequence). The CDR3 is 13 amino acids. The V and J ends lost 0 bases and 8 bases, in that order; junction bases with no gene match: 3.

The J gene is TRBJ1-2, the V gene TRBV19; 10 bases fit TRBD1. In germline, CDR1 is LNHDA, CDR2 SQIVND (reference sequence). There are 14 residues in the CDR3. J gave up 8 bases and V 3 bases, and 6 bases lay outside the gene matches. Here the CDR3 reads CASSIRDRGWGYTF. The CDR3 nucleotides read TGTGCCAGTAGTATCCGGGACAGGGGTTGGGGCTACACCTTC.

The chain employs TRBV7-9 and TRBJ2-1; 8 bases match TRBD2. Germline V gene lookup returns CDR1 SEHNR and CDR2 FQNEAQ (reference sequence). Trimming at V came to 3 bases and at J to 0 bases, leaving 7 bases not matched to a gene. The CDR3 runs to 17 residues. The CDR3 region has the DNA TGTGCCAGCAGCTTTTTTCTAGCGGGTAGCTCCTACAATGAGCAGTTCTTC. Translated, it gives CASSFFLAGSSYNEQFF.

This sequence joins TRBV19 and TRBJ1-3; 7 bases match TRBD1. Germline V gene sequence: CDR1 LNHDA, CDR2 SQIVND (reference sequence). CDR3 length equals 15 residues. V dropped 7 bases and J dropped 0; count of bases not matched to a gene: 6. The CDR3 spells CASNQGVISGNTIYF. The CDR3 DNA reads as TGTGCCAGTAACCAGGGGGTTATCTCTGGAAACACCATATATTTT.

This sequence joins TRBV6-5 and TRBJ1-2; D is undetermined. This CDR3 region has 13 residues. V lost 0 bases to trimming and J lost 8 bases, with 10 bases between them. The germline gives CDR1 MNHEY, CDR2 SVGAGI. The CDR3 DNA sequence: TGTGCCAGCAGTTACTCGATAGTTAGCGGCTACACCTTC. Its protein product is CASSYSIVSGYTF.

This clone was seen only a few times. The genes are TRBV2 and TRBJ1-1; tentative D call: TRBD1 (6 bases). This CDR3 has 13 residues. V lost 11 bases and J lost 0, with 13 bases in between. Germline values: CDR1 SNHLY, CDR2 FYNNEI. CDR3 loop: CAGGRDMNTEAFF. CDR3 bases: TGTGCCGGTGGCCGGGACATGAACACTGAAGCTTTCTTT.

The chain employs TRBV19 and TRBJ2-2; tentative D call: TRBD2 (5 bases). V lost 3 bases, J lost 6 bases, and 14 bases lay in between. Germline CDR1 and CDR2: LNHDA and SQIVND (reference sequence). The CDR3 is 15 residues long. The CDR3: CASSMASIFAGELFF. In DNA, the CDR3 is TGTGCCAGTAGTATGGCTAGCATCTTCGCCGGGGAGCTGTTTTTT.